This TCR beta chain was sequenced for a study of T cell repertoires in cytomegalovirus infection. Looking at the study overall: CMV epitopes that were recently identified and HLA-C-restricted were used alongside well-studied HLA-B-restricted ones.

This clonotype was counted at least ten times. Its target is not known. This CDR3 contains 14 residues. The V and J ends lost 4 bases and 4 bases respectively, with 13 bases between them. CDR1 SGHTA and CDR2 FQGNSA come from the germline V gene. One entry per CDR3 protein, called by TCRdb with MiXCR from the reads. The sample holds about 830,000 distinct CDR3 sequences, about 30% seen once. J is TRBJ1-1 and V is TRBV7-2; TRBD1 might be the D (5 bases). This sequence was found in a human donor in good health (CMV status not recorded). Some clones in this sample may be carry-over from other donors' samples. The sample in question was cultured CD8+ T cells from PBMCs, obtained from culture after CMV antigen stimulation. CDR3 DNA: TGTGCCAGCAGCTCACGGGACTTCTTCACTGAAGCTTTCTTT. Its translation is CASSSRDFFTEAFF.